What follows is one TCR beta chain and its context. This clonotype was detected only a few times. Its antigen target is currently unknown. Per-base qualities were not stored, and no clone one base away is much larger. This sample was included in a study of post-analysis software for immune sequencing data (dated by TCRdb to 2015 to 2017). In the study overall: The recorded disease courses included relapsing-remitting, secondary progressive and progressive-relapsing multiple sclerosis, and some patients had no subtype annotation. The patient repertoires were compared against around 11 previously published healthy control repertoires obtained from donors aged about 6 to 27 years. A subset of samples was prepared in parallel using single-end sample barcoding, then pooled and co-amplified after Illumina adapter ligation.

The study at large found these results: Normalized Chao1 diversity was significantly lower in multiple sclerosis patients than controls, suggesting substantial peripheral T-cell clonal expansion. The control group was slightly older than the multiple sclerosis patient group. Direct clustering with F measure revealed strong co-clustering of samples prepared in the same batch, which led to a batch-effect correction.

TCR beta repertoires were profiled from peripheral blood of roughly 13 young patients with multiple sclerosis to demonstrate the VDJtools post-analysis software. The multiple sclerosis patients were children and adolescents between roughly 6 and 16 years of age. Library preparation used PCR. Sequencing instrument: Illumina HiSeq 2500. To reduce PCR and sequencing biases, unique molecular identifiers were incorporated into the TCR beta cDNA libraries. Around 500,000 cDNA molecules were obtained for every 1 to 10 million input T cells, so each molecule roughly corresponded to one T cell. The patient libraries were prepared and sequenced with the same protocol used for the earlier healthy control dataset. Samples belonging to the same batch were prepared together, multiplexed and sequenced on a shared HiSeq lane. The published analysis was carried out like this. MIGEC handled the raw barcoded reads, throwing out single-read molecular identifier groups before consensus assembly and CDR3 extraction. Clonotype tables were post-analysed with VDJtools, and diversity was normalized by down-sampling all datasets to the smallest sample size. Repertoire overlap clustering matched CDR3 amino acid but not nucleotide sequences to correct batch-related cross-sample contamination. The public sequencing data were trimmed at Q25 with fastp and processed into clonotypes with MiXCR by TCRdb, which kept only in-frame beta chains. Rows are unified per CDR3 protein, each entry keeping the most common DNA and genes. These V and J calls are TCRdb output, not the study's own analysis. In all, the sample holds 380,000 or so distinct CDR3 sequences, and roughly 35% of those were seen once. 13% of the sample is taken by the ten largest.

Sequencing input: blood. The TCR was taken from a girl under 18 with multiple sclerosis.

Here the CDR3 is given as CSVVPRGSNYGYTF. The DNA sequence follows: TGCAGCGTCGTACCCAGGGGGTCCAACTATGGCTACACCTTC. The sequence joins TRBV29-1 to TRBJ1-2, and 7 junction bases match TRBD1. V ends up 6 bases short and J 2 bases short, with an unmatched junction base count of 9. The CDR3 runs 14 residues from the cysteine to the phenylalanine. The retained sequence is limited to the CDR3, 42 bases, with the frame set at the first base. CDR1 and CDR2 (SQVTM, ANQGSEA) derive from the germline V gene.